This T cell receptor (beta chain) emerged from a study of T cells in placental villitis. Infectious villitis mothers were younger with smaller fetuses. As concerns this clone: Its antigen is unknown.

The libraries were made with immunoSEQ v4. The method was immunoSEQ multiplex PCR; TCRdb's version includes in-frame clones alone and lacks a portion of them. The data contain fewer than 4,000 clones, about 79% of them singletons. Study-wide points: CMV-specific clones were more frequent in CMV cases than villitis of unknown etiology.

The CDR3 is 19 residues long. Germline CDR1 reads SGHVS; CDR2 reads FNYEAQ. After removal of 5 bases from V and 7 bases from J, the junction contained 19 bases not matched to a gene. Material: placental tissue containing maternal and fetal cells. This clonotype was obtained from a human patient with infectious villitis; the placental T cells may come from both mother and fetus. The gene calls are TRBV7-6 and TRBJ2-2, with 10 nucleotides matching TRBD2. The CDR3 bases are TGTGCCAGCAGCCCCCGCGCGGAACTAGCGGGGCCTCTCGGCGGGGAGCTGTTTTTT. It yields the protein CASSPRAELAGPLGGELFF.